Listed below are T cell receptor beta chains from one sample, sequenced in a study of blood T cell repertoires in COVID-19. TCRdb's table, derived via immunoSEQ multiplex PCR, lists solely in-frame clones and lacks some. Of a few hundred thousand clones listed, more than 75% were seen once; the top ten hold 5.2%. Sequences were obtained from peripheral blood. Source of these receptors: a woman in her 70s with COVID-19, enrolled during active disease. Each CDR3 is given with its conserved first and last residue.

J gene | V gene | CDR3 protein
TRBJ1-5 | TRBV18 | CASSQGGSLNQPQHF
TRBJ1-5 | TRBV11-3 | CASSYLDGREYSNQPQHF
TRBJ1-3 | TRBV7-9 | CASTPLGGAGNTIYF
TRBJ1-1 | TRBV30 | CAWNPTGMNTEAFF
TRBJ2-3 | TRBV27 | CASSLMSGVPTDTQYF
TRBJ1-1 | TRBV11-3 | CASSPGPSGTEAFF
TRBJ2-6 | TRBV27 | CASSSRGTGANVLTF
TRBJ1-1 | TRBV5-1 | CASSSTAGQGTEAFF
TRBJ1-3 | TRBV9 | CASSVVDGNTIYF
TRBJ1-6 | TRBV27 | CASSFEGQNSPLHF
TRBJ1-1 | TRBV4-3 | CASSQATGFKEAFF
TRBJ1-3 | TRBV19 | CASSKPPGQGTSGNTIYF
TRBJ1-1 | TRBV28 | CASPPRDPGSEAFF
TRBJ1-2 | TRBV7-2 | CASSLGGRGVGYGYTF
TRBJ1-2 | TRBV24-1 | CATSDPGQPYGYTF
TRBJ1-5 | TRBV2 | CASSPQGNQPQHF
TRBJ2-1 | TRBV28 | CASSLQVGEQFF
TRBJ2-7 | TRBV6-6 | CASRGGTTYEQYF
TRBJ2-7 | TRBV7-2 | CASSLRGLAGAEQYF
TRBJ1-2 | TRBV2 | CASRLSDRAQGYTF
TRBJ1-6 | TRBV5-1 | CASSLLGPSYNSPLHF
TRBJ2-3 | TRBV3-1/TRBV3-2 | CASSQEGQIGLRDTQYF
TRBJ1-5 | TRBV19 | CASSIDLQGYQPQHF
TRBJ1-1 | TRBV10-3 | CAISESTGRTEAFF
TRBJ1-6 | TRBV5-1 | CASSMGQDSPLHF
TRBJ1-1 | TRBV6-2/TRBV6-3 | CASSYEGGKDTEAFF
TRBJ2-1 | TRBV20-1 | CSASRREFLNEQFF
TRBJ2-3 | TRBV19 | CASSIKREPTDTQYF
TRBJ2-7 | TRBV19 | CASALGEGFSYEQYF
TRBJ1-5 | TRBV28 | CASSLAGAGQPQHF
TRBJ1-6 | TRBV19 | CASSPGQGGFYNSPLHF
TRBJ1-1 | TRBV5-1 | CASSLVSQGGGEAFF
TRBJ1-1 | TRBV5-1 | CASSPGAASTEAFF
TRBJ2-5 | TRBV9 | CASTGTRGETQYF
TRBJ1-5 | TRBV19 | CASSIVRGTQPQHF
TRBJ2-7 | TRBV24-1 | CATCLGSSYEQYF
TRBJ1-5 | TRBV18 | CASSPGGDQPQHF
TRBJ1-4 | TRBV25-1 | CASSAQGPEKLFF
TRBJ2-2 | TRBV6-1 | CASSEARVAGGPSGELFF
TRBJ2-1 | TRBV19 | CASRDSKLSYNEQFF
TRBJ2-7 | TRBV7-6 | CASSLGLAGRSAYEQYF
TRBJ1-5 | TRBV28 | CASSFGRDSSNQPQHF
TRBJ2-7 | TRBV6-1 | CASSEGLASSYEQYF
TRBJ1-2 | TRBV19 | CASLDRDYGYTF
TRBJ1-2 | TRBV7-2 | CASSLMRQLGGYTF
TRBJ2-7 | TRBV6-6 | CASGGASGGHEQYF
TRBJ2-5 | TRBV4-1 | CASSRASGLGGDETQYF
TRBJ1-2 | TRBV7-2 | CASSTGTAYGYTF
TRBJ2-2 | TRBV12-5 | CASGLSWTSGITGELFF
TRBJ1-5 | TRBV28 | CASNPMGQDYQPQHF
TRBJ2-1 | TRBV7-2 | CASSLGAGFGYNEQFF
TRBJ2-1 | TRBV7-2 | CASTLTFYNEQFF